This T cell receptor beta chain was captured in a study of OX40 agonist ivuxolimab in advanced cancers. Some background on the complete study: Ivuxolimab was an agonistic, fully human IgG2 monoclonal antibody directed against OX40 (CD134), a costimulatory receptor. Three dose-escalation patients achieved partial responses, one with hepatocellular carcinoma and two with cutaneous melanoma. Intravenous ivuxolimab was administered to patients every 2 weeks at six dose levels: 0.01, 0.1, 0.3, 1.5, 3 and 10 mg/kg. The paper reports the monotherapy dose-escalation portion (N of about 54 patients) of the phase I ivuxolimab trial. Of the approximately 54 patients in dose escalation, some 20 had hepatocellular carcinoma, some 15 had melanoma, 9 had renal cell carcinoma and 9 had head and neck cancer. Peripheral TCRbeta sequencing was intended to test whether TCR sequence diversity was altered and clonal T-cell expansion was caused by ivuxolimab. Prior anti-PD-1, anti-PD-L1 or anti-CTLA-4 therapy was permitted, and approximately 41% of dose-escalation patients had received checkpoint inhibitors. A male proportion of roughly 85% and a mean age of about 60 years, ranging from about 20 to 85, were recorded for the dose-escalation cohort.

To sequence the TCRbeta CDR3 region, genomic DNA was isolated from the sorted cells. TCRbeta CDR3 regions were sequenced using the immunoSEQ Assay. The table was pulled from immuneACCESS by TCRdb, which kept in-frame rearrangements only. Such tables lose some clones; where checked, under half of the loss comes from unresolved V genes, and the rest has no known cause. Recorded for this sample are about 89,000 clones; around 84% of them occurred a single time. Of the sample, 6.5% falls within the top ten clones. The trial excluded patients who had a history of autoimmune disease or who were on systemic immunosuppression. Peripheral blood for TCR sequencing was collected from all dose cohorts at baseline, on cycle 4 day 1, and on cycle 7 day 1. Samples came from an open-label, multicenter, first-in-human phase I dose-escalation trial of ivuxolimab. The trial enrolled adults with locally advanced or metastatic head and neck squamous cell, hepatocellular, melanoma or renal cell carcinoma. CD4+ and CD8+ T cells were sorted separately from peripheral blood before TCR sequencing.

The CDR3 covers 16 residues, taking in both the cysteine and the phenylalanine. The entry retains the CDR3 DNA only, 48 bases that are in frame from base 1. The germline V end is reduced by 5 bases and the J end by 4 bases; junction bases left unmatched: 12. For CDR1 and CDR2, the germline V gene (reference sequence) lists SEHNR and FQNEAQ. As concerns this clone: No antigen is known for it. Base qualities were left out, and no much larger clone turns up one base away.

What the authors observed across the whole study: In partial responders in the 0.1-3.0 mg/kg groups, normalized peripheral clonal expansion was found to be among the lowest, especially among CD8+ T cells. At doses of 0.1 to 3.0 mg/kg, clonal expansion of both CD4+ and CD8+ T cells in blood was seen between baseline and week 6. After ivuxolimab, CD8+ T cells had more expanded clones than CD4+ T cells on average. Antigen specificity was not determined for the clonally expanded peripheral T cells. Low levels of normalized T-cell clonal expansion were also shown by some nonresponding patients.

The sample consisted of CD4+ or CD8+ T cells sorted from blood, taken in a trial of the OX40 agonist ivuxolimab. The clonotype originates from an adult with an advanced solid tumor such as melanoma, head and neck, liver or kidney cancer. The receptor chain draws on TRBV7-9 and TRBJ1-2; 8 bases in between match TRBD1. The CDR3 corresponds to CASSETMDRVAYGYTF. At the DNA level, the sequence is TGTGCCAGCAGCGAAACTATGGACAGGGTCGCCTATGGCTACACCTTC.